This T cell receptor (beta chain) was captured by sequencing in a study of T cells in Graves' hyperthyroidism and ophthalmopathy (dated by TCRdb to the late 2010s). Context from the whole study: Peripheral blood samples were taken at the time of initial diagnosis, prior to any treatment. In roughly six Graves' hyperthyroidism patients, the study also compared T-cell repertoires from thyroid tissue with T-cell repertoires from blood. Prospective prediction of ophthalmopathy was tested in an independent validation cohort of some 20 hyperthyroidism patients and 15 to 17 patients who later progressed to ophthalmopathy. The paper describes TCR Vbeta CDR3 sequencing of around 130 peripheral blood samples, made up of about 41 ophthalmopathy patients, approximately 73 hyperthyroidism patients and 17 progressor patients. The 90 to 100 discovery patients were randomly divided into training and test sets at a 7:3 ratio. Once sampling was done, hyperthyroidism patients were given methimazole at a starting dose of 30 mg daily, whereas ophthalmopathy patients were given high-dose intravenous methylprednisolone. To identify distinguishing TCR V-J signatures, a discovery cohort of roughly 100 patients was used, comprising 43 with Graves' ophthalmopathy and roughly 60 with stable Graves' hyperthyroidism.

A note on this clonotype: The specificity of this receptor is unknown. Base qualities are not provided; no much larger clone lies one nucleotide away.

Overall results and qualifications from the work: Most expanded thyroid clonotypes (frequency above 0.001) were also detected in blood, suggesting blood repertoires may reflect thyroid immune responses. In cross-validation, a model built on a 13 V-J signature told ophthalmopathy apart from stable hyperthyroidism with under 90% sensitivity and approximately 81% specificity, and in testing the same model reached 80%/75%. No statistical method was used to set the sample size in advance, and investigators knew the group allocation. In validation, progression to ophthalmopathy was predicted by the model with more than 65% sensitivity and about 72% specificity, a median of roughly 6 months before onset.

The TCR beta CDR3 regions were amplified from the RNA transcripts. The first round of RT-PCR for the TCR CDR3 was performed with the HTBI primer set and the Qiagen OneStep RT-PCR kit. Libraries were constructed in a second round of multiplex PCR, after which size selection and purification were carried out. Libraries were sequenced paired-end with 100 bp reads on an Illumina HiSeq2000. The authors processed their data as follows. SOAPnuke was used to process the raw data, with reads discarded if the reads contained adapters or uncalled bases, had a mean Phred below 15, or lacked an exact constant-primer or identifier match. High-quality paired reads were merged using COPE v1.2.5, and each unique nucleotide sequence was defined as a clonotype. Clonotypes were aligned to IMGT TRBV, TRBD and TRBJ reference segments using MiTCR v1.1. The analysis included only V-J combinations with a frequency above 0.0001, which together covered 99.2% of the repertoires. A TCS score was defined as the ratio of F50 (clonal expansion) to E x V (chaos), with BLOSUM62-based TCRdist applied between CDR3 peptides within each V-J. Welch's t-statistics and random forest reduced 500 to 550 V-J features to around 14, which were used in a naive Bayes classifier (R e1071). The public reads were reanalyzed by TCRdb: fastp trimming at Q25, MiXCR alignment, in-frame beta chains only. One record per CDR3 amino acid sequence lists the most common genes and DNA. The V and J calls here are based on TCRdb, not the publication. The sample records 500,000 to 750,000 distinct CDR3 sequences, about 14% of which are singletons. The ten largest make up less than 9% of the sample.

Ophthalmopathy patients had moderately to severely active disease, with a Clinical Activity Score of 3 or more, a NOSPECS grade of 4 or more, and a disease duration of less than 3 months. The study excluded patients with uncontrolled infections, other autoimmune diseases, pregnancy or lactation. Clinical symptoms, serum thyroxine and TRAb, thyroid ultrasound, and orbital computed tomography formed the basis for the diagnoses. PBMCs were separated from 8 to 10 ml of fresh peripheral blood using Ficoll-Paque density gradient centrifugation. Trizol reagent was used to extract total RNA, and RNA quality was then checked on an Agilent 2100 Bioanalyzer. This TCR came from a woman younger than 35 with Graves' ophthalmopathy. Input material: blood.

The encoded CDR3 is CASSDGPSASGRGTDTQYF. Read as DNA, the sequence is TGTGCCAGCAGCGATGGGCCCTCCGCCAGCGGGAGGGGCACAGATACGCAGTATTTT. In this chain, TRBV2 is recombined with TRBJ2-3, with 10 bases aligning to TRBD2. Including the terminal cysteine and phenylalanine, the CDR3 comprises 19 residues. Left in the record is the CDR3 DNA by itself, 57 bases read in frame from the first base. Trimming accounts for 6 bases at V and 1 base at J, while the number of junction bases matched to no gene is 16. The germline V gene yields SNHLY for CDR1 and FYNNEI for CDR2.